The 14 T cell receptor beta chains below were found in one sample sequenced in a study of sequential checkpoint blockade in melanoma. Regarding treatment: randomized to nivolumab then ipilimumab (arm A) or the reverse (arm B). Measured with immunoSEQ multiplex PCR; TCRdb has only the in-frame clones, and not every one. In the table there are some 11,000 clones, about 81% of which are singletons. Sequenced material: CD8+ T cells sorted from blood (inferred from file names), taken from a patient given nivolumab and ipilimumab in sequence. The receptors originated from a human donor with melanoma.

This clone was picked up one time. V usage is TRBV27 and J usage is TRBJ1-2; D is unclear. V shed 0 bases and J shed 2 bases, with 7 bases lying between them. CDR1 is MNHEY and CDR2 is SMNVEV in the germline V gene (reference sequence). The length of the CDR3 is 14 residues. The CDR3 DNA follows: TGTGCCAGCAGTTTATCGGCAGGCAACTATGGCTACACCTTC. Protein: CASSLSAGNYGYTF.

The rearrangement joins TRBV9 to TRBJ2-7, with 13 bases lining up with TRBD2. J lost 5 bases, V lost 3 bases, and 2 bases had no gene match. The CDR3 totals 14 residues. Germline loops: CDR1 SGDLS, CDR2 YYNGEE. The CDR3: CASSAGLAGHEQYF. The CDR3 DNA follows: TGTGCCAGCAGCGCGGGACTAGCGGGACACGAGCAGTACTTC.

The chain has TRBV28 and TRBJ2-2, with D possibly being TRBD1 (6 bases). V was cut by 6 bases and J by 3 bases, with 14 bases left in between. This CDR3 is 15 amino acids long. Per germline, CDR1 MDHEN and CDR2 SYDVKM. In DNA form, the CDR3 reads TGTGCCAGCAGCCCTGGGACACAACACACCGGGGAGCTGTTTTTT. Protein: CASSPGTQHTGELFF.

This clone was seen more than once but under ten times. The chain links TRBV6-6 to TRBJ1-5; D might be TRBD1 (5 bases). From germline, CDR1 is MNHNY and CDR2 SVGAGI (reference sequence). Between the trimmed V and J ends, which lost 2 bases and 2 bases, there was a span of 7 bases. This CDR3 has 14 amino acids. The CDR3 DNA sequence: TGTGCCAGCAGTTACACCAGGGGCAATCAGCCCCAGCATTTT. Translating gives CASSYTRGNQPQHF.

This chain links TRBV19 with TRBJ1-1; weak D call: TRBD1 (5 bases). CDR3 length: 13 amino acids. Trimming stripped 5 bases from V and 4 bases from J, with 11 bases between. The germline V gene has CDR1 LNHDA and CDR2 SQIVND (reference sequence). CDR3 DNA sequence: TGTGCCAGTAGTGAATCAGGGTTCACTGAAGCTTTCTTT. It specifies CASSESGFTEAFF.

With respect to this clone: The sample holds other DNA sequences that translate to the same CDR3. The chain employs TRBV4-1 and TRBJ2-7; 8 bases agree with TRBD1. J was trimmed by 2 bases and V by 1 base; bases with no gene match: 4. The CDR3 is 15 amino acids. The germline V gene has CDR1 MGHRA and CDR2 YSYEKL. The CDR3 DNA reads TGCGCCAGCAGCCAAGTGGGGACAGGCCCCTACGAGCAGTACTTC. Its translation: CASSQVGTGPYEQYF.

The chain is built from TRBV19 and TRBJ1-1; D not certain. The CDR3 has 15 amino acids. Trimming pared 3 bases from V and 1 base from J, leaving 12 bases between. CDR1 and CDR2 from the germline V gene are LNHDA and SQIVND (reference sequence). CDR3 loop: CASSIDDTENTEAFF. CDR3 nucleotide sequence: TGTGCCAGTAGTATTGATGACACAGAGAACACTGAAGCTTTCTTT.

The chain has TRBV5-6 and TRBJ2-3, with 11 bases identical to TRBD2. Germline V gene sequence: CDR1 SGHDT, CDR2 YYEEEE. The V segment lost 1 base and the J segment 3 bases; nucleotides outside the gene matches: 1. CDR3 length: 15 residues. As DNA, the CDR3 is TGTGCCAGCAGCTTGCGACTAGCGGGGACAGATACGCAGTATTTT. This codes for CASSLRLAGTDTQYF.

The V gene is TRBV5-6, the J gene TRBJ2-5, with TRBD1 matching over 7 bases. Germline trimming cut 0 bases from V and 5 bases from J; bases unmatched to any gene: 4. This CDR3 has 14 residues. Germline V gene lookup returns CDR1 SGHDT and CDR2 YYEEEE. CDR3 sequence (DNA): TGTGCCAGCAGCTTGGGAACAGGGGTGGAGACCCAGTACTTC. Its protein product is CASSLGTGVETQYF. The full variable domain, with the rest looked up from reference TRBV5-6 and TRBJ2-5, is DAGVTQSPTHLIKTRGQQVTLRCSPKSGHDTVSWYQQALGQGPQFIFQYYEEEERQRGNFPDRFSGHQFPNYSSELNVNALLLGDSALYLCASSLGTGVETQYFGPGTRLLVL.

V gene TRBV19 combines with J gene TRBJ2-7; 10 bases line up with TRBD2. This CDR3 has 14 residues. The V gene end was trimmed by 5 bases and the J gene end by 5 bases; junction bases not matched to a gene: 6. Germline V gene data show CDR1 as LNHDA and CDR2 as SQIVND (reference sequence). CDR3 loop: CASSPLAGFNEQYF. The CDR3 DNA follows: TGTGCCAGTAGTCCACTAGCGGGATTTAACGAGCAGTACTTC.

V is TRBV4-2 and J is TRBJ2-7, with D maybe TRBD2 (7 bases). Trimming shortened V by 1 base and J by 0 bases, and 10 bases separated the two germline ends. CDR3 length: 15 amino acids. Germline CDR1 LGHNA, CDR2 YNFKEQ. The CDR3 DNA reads TGTGCCAGCAGCCAAGTGGGAGGGGGCTCCTACGAGCAGTACTTC. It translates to CASSQVGGGSYEQYF.

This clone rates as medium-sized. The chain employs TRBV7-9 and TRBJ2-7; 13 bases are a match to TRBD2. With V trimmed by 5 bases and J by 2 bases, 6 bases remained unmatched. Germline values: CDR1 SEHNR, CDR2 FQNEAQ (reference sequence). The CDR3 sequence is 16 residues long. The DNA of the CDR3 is TGTGCCAGCAGCCGGACTAGCGGGAGTACCCCCTACGAGCAGTACTTC. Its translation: CASSRTSGSTPYEQYF.

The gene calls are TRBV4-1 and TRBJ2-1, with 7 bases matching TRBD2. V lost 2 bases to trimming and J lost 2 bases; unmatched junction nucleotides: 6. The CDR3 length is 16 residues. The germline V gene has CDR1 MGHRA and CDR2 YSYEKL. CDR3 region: CASSQPDLAAYNEQFF. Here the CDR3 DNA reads TGCGCCAGCAGCCAACCTGATCTAGCGGCCTACAATGAGCAGTTCTTC.

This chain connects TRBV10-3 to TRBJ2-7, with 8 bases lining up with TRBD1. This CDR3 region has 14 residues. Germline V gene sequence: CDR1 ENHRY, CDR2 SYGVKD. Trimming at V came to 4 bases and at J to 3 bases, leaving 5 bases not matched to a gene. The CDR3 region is CAISGDRIYYEQYF. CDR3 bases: TGTGCCATCAGTGGGGACAGGATTTACTACGAGCAGTACTTC.